The clone carrying this T cell receptor (beta chain) was observed a few times. Its antigen is currently unknown. The sample is drawn from a study of identical twins. V lost 0 bases, J lost 2 bases, and 5 bases stayed unmatched. There are 15 residues in the CDR3. Germline V CDR1 and CDR2: SGHKS, YYEKEE (reference sequence). Notes on the study in general: Insertions were reduced in abundant cord blood beta clonotypes but not in memory repertoires. In drawing conclusions, the study used cross-sectional statistical analysis and did not follow the same donors.

TCRdb recomputed calls from the 5' RACE reads with MiXCR, one row per CDR3 protein. Altogether fewer than 350,000 distinct CDR3 sequences are present, under 9.5% being singletons, with the ten largest covering over 2%. This same sample was also taken into another study, of yellow fever vaccine responses in identical twins.

This sequence originates from a woman aged 18-35 years in good health. V is TRBV5-5 and J is TRBJ2-7; 7 bases map to TRBD2. Sequencing was done on a sample of memory (CD45RO+) T cells sorted from blood. CDR3 amino acids: CASSLEGLPTYEQYF. The CDR3 region has the DNA TGTGCCAGCAGCTTGGAGGGACTACCCACCTACGAGCAGTACTTC.